This TCR beta chain appears in the sequencing data of a study of T cells in Graves' hyperthyroidism and ophthalmopathy. This clonotype was recorded at least ten times. Researchers amplified the TCR beta CDR3 regions from RNA transcripts. The TCR CDR3 was amplified in a first-round RT-PCR using the HTBI primer set. TCRdb itself ran the multiplex PCR reads through MiXCR, one entry per CDR3 protein. Seen here are some 490,000 distinct CDR3 sequences, about 20% observed once, and the top ten hold roughly 49%. Exclusion criteria comprised uncontrolled infection, other autoimmune disease, pregnancy or lactation. Trimming took 5 bases from V and 0 from J; bases not matched to a gene: 6. The CDR3 totals 16 residues. From germline, CDR1 is SGHVS and CDR2 FQNEAQ.

This TCR derives from a woman aged 70 to 79 with Graves' ophthalmopathy. The chain recombines TRBV7-8 with TRBJ2-1; 8 bases match TRBD2. The sample consisted of blood. Here the CDR3 reads CASSPRTSSSYNEQFF. The DNA of the CDR3 is TGTGCCAGCAGCCCCAGGACTAGCAGCTCCTACAATGAGCAGTTCTTC.